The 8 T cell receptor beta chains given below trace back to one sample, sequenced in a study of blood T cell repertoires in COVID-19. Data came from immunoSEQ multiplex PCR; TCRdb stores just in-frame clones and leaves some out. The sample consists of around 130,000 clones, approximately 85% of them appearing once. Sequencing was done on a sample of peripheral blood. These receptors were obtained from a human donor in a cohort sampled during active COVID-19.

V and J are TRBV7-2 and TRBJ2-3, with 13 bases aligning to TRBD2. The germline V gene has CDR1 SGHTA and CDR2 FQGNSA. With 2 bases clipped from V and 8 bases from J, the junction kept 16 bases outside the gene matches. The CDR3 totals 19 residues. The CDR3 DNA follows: TGTGCCAGCAGCTTAACCCCTCCAACTAGCGGGAGGGCCGGTGGTACGCAGTATTTT. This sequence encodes CASSLTPPTSGRAGGTQYF. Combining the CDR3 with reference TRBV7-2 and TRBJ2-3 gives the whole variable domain GAGVSQSPSNKVTEKGKDVELRCDPISGHTALYWYRQSLGQGLEFLIYFQGNSAPDKSGLPSDRFSAERTGGSVSTLTIQRTQQEDSAVYLCASSLTPPTSGRAGGTQYFGPGTRLTVL.

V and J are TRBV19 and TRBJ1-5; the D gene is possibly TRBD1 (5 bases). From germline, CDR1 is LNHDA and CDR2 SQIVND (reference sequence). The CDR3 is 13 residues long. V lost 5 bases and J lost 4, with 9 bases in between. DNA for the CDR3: TGTGCCAGTAGTGGGGCCCCGAATCAGCCCCAGCATTTT. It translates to CASSGAPNQPQHF. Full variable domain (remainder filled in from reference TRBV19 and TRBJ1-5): DGGITQSPKYLFRKEGQNVTLSCEQNLNHDAMYWYRQDPGQGLRLIYYSQIVNDFQKGDIAEGYSVSREKKESFPLTVTSAQKNPTAFYLCASSGAPNQPQHFGDGTRLSIL.

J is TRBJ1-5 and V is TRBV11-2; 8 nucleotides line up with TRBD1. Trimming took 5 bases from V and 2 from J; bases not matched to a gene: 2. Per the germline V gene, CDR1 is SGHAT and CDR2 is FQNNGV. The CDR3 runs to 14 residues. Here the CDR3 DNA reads TGTGCCAGCAGCCAGGGGGCCGGCAATCAGCCCCAGCATTTT. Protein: CASSQGAGNQPQHF.

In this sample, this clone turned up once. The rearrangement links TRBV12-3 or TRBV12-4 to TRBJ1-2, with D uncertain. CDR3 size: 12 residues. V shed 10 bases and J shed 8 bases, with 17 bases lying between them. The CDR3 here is CAIMDVGGGYTF. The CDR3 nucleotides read TGTGCCATCATGGACGTGGGAGGCGGCTACACCTTC.

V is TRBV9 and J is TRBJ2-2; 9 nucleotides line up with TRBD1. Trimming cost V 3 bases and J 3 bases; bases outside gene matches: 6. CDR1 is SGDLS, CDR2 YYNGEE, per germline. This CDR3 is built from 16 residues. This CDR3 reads CASSAHTGGDTGELFF. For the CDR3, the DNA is TGTGCCAGCAGCGCCCATACAGGGGGCGACACCGGGGAGCTGTTTTTT.

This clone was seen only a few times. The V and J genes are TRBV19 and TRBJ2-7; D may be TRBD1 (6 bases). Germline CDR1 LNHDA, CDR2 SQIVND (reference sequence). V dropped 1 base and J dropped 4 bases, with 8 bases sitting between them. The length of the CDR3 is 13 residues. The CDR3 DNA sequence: TGTGCCAGTAGTATAGCAAGGGGGTACGAGCAGTACTTC. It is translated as CASSIARGYEQYF. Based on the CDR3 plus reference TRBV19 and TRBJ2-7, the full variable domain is DGGITQSPKYLFRKEGQNVTLSCEQNLNHDAMYWYRQDPGQGLRLIYYSQIVNDFQKGDIAEGYSVSREKKESFPLTVTSAQKNPTAFYLCASSIARGYEQYFGPGTRLTVT.

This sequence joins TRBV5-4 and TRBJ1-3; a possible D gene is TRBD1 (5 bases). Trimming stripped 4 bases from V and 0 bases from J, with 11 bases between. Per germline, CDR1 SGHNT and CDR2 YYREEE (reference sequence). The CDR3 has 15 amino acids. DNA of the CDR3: TGTGCCAGCAGCAGCGACAGTCGCTCTGGAAACACCATATATTTT. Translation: CASSSDSRSGNTIYF.

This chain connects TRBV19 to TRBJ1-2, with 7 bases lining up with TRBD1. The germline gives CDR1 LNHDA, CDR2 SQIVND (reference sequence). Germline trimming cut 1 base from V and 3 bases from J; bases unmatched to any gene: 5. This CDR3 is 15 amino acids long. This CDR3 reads CASSIGRQGHYGYTF. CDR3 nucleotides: TGTGCCAGTAGTATAGGCCGACAGGGCCACTATGGCTACACCTTC. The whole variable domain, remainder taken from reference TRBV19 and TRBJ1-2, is DGGITQSPKYLFRKEGQNVTLSCEQNLNHDAMYWYRQDPGQGLRLIYYSQIVNDFQKGDIAEGYSVSREKKESFPLTVTSAQKNPTAFYLCASSIGRQGHYGYTFGSGTRLTVV.